This T cell receptor (beta chain) was retrieved from a study of early T cells in non-severe SARS-CoV-2 infection. Study background: Bulk RNA taken from unsorted whole blood was sequenced, leaving chains unpaired.

Study-level findings and limits: In VDJdb matching, anti-spike CD8 responses were favored while private and CD4 specificities went missing.

The table lists this clonotype with many counts. Its antigen is still unknown. There are 16 residues in the CDR3. V dropped 0 bases and J dropped 0 bases, with 6 bases sitting between them. Germline values: CDR1 SGHTA, CDR2 FQGTGA. Individual cDNA molecules each received unique molecular identifiers attached to them. TCRdb redid the calling of the 5' RACE reads with MiXCR, one entry per CDR3 protein. This table has about 55,000 distinct CDR3 sequences, 12% appearing once. The chain combines TRBV7-3 with TRBJ2-6; D is ambiguous. Material for sequencing was whole blood. The TCR originated in an adult who was a healthcare worker with PCR-confirmed SARS-CoV-2 infection or an uninfected control (not recorded which). CDR3 nucleotides: TGTGCCAGCAGCTTAACCCCCGGCTCTGGGGCCAACGTCCTGACTTTC. Its translation is CASSLTPGSGANVLTF.